This TCR beta chain was captured in a study of high-grade serous ovarian cancer treatment subgroups. The germline V gene encodes CDR1 SEHNR and CDR2 FQNEAQ (reference sequence). The CDR3 is 15 residues long. The V end was cut by 1 base, the J end by 5 bases, with 14 bases between. Study results and caveats: Different patients shared almost no repertoire; same-patient tumors shared 0.11 to 0.79.

This clone was picked up a small number of times. The antigen remains undetermined. Tumor samples were taken before definitive surgery or chemotherapy. TCRdb keeps only in-frame clones here, not all; method: immunoSEQ multiplex PCR. The table records around 5,700 clones, around 79% of them present only once. The clonotype originates from a human donor with high-grade serous ovarian cancer. V usage is TRBV7-9 and J usage is TRBJ1-1, with a tentative D call TRBD1 (6 bases). The sequencing input was tumor tissue. The CDR3 DNA sequence: TGTGCCAGCAGCTTAGACGGCCAGGGGCGAACTGAAGCTTTCTTT. The encoded protein is CASSLDGQGRTEAFF. Full variable domain (outside the CDR3, taken from reference TRBV7-9 and TRBJ1-1): DTGVSQNPRHKITKRGQNVTFRCDPISEHNRLYWYRQTLGQGPEFLTYFQNEAQLEKSRLLSDRFSAERPKGSFSTLEIQRTEQGDSAMYLCASSLDGQGRTEAFFGQGTRLTVV.